This TCR beta chain was captured in a study of CD8+ T cells in alopecia areata. Specified treatment: oral pan-JAK inhibitor, 5-10 mg twice daily. This clone was detected only once. The CDR3 spans 13 residues. Germline values: CDR1 GTSNPN, CDR2 SVGIG (reference sequence). After removal of 7 bases from V and 4 bases from J, the junction contained 9 bases not matched to a gene. Extracted RNA was reverse transcribed into cDNA, the sequencing template. Some clones are missing from TCRdb's copy, which holds only in-frame ones; the method was immunoSEQ multiplex PCR. This sample has about 39,000 clones, with about three fifths found just once.

This clonotype was obtained from a human donor with alopecia areata. The rearrangement joins TRBV30 to TRBJ1-2; 7 nucleotides match TRBD1. The sequencing here drew on CD8+ T cells sorted from blood, taken at week 4, from a patient treated with tofacitinib. The CDR3 region is CASPEGQSYGYTF. The CDR3 DNA sequence: TGTGCCTCGCCTGAGGGACAGTCCTATGGCTACACCTTC.